This TCR beta chain appears in the sequencing data of a study of blood T cell repertoires in COVID-19. Generated by immunoSEQ multiplex PCR, the TCRdb table keeps only in-frame clones and is missing some. Found here are about 230,000 clones, nearly 90% of them singletons; the top ten hold around 4.2%. The CDR3 length is 15 residues. Germline CDR1 reads LNHDA; CDR2 reads SQIVND (reference sequence). V shed 2 bases and J shed 2 bases, with 12 bases lying between them. The sequenced material came from PBMCs or T cells enriched from blood (not recorded which). The clonotype comes from a young woman with acute COVID-19. This chain uses TRBV19 with TRBJ1-2; D is uncertain. CDR3 coding DNA: TGTGCCAGTAGTATATGGGAGGAGGCCAACTATGGCTACACCTTC. Its protein product is CASSIWEEANYGYTF. The full variable domain, completed using reference TRBV19 and TRBJ1-2, is DGGITQSPKYLFRKEGQNVTLSCEQNLNHDAMYWYRQDPGQGLRLIYYSQIVNDFQKGDIAEGYSVSREKKESFPLTVTSAQKNPTAFYLCASSIWEEANYGYTFGSGTRLTVV.